This entry concerns a single T cell receptor beta chain. What it binds is not known. This CDR3 comprises 15 residues. Per the germline V gene, CDR1 is SGHVS and CDR2 is FNYEAQ. Trimming cost V 4 bases and J 8 bases; bases outside gene matches: 9. The record originates from a study of Ad26.COV2.S vaccination and SARS-CoV-2 variants. Study information: Intramuscularly, Ad26.COV2.S was given either once or twice, 56 days apart. Study-level results: The breadth of spike-specific CD8+ and CD4+ T cell responses after vaccination was reportedly substantial. Relative to placebo recipients, vaccine recipients exhibited elevated spike-specific TCR breadth.

Sequenced by immunoSEQ multiplex PCR; TCRdb stores in-frame clones only, minus some. The table lists around 300,000 clones, 75% to 90% of them singletons. The treatment here: over 15 received Ad26.COV2.S at low or high dose, single or two shots; about 5 received placebo; per-sample allocation not given. All samples were drawn on day 63, counting from the first vaccine or placebo injection. An Ad26 vector expressing Wuhan-strain SARS-CoV-2 spike constituted the vaccine. The source of this sequence is a person aged 18-65 years who received the Ad26.COV2.S COVID-19 vaccine or a placebo. Sample: peripheral blood, taken in a trial of Ad26.COV2.S vaccine versus placebo. This sequence joins TRBV7-6 and TRBJ2-1; 9 positions agree with TRBD2. The CDR3 loop is CASSWVAGGPDEQFF. CDR3 nucleotide sequence: TGTGCCAGCAGCTGGGTGGCGGGGGGGCCCGATGAGCAGTTCTTC.